This T cell receptor beta chain was sequenced during a study of early T cells in non-severe SARS-CoV-2 infection. Study context: The authors sequenced bulk RNA from unsorted whole blood, leaving chains unpaired.

This clonotype was seen repeatedly, ten times or more. Attachment of unique molecular identifiers to individual cDNA molecules was performed. MiXCR was run by TCRdb on the 5' RACE reads, yielding one entry per CDR3 protein. Of approximately 35,000 distinct CDR3 sequences listed, roughly 5.9% are singletons. Germline V gene data show CDR1 as SGHRS and CDR2 as YFSETQ. The V and J ends lost 0 bases and 1 base, in that order; junction bases with no gene match: 2. There are 15 residues in the CDR3. The genes are TRBV5-1 and TRBJ2-7; 9 bases align to TRBD2. The source of this sequence is an adult who was a healthcare worker with PCR-confirmed SARS-CoV-2 infection or an uninfected control (not recorded which). Specimen: whole blood. This CDR3 is CASSLGLAGSYEQYF. The CDR3 region has the DNA TGCGCCAGCAGCTTGGGGCTAGCGGGGTCCTACGAGCAGTACTTC.